These 14 T cell receptor beta chains were all obtained from the same sample, sequenced in a study of T cell changes during pregnancy in multiple sclerosis. Here immunoSEQ multiplex PCR was the method, and the copy in TCRdb shows in-frame clones only, minus some. The table has 100,000 to 140,000 clones, approximately 90% seen once; the top ten hold just under 0.8%. The source material was peripheral blood, sampled in the third trimester of pregnancy. The receptors stem from a female donor in good health, enrolled as a control in a pregnancy study.

This chain links TRBV11-2 with TRBJ2-2; the match to TRBD1 covers 8 bases. The CDR3 extends over 16 amino acids. The germline V gene has CDR1 SGHAT and CDR2 FQNNGV. Trimming took 4 bases from V and 4 from J; bases not matched to a gene: 8. This CDR3 reads CASSWRQGSVTGELFF. The CDR3 region has the DNA TGTGCCAGCAGCTGGAGACAGGGGTCGGTCACCGGGGAGCTGTTTTTT.

The chain uses TRBV4-2 and TRBJ1-5; D is unresolved. Trimming shortened V by 0 bases and J by 7 bases, and 7 bases separated the two germline ends. Germline V CDR1 and CDR2: LGHNA, YNFKEQ. This CDR3 region has 13 residues. CDR3 sequence: CASSQDTDQPQHF. The CDR3 bases are TGTGCCAGCAGCCAAGATACAGACCAGCCCCAGCATTTT.

CDR3 sequence (DNA): TGTGCCAGCATTCAGGTTTCCGGGGCCAACGTCCTGACTTTC. Protein: CASIQVSGANVLTF. V usage is TRBV2 and J usage is TRBJ2-6; no definite D call. The CDR3 has 14 residues. V shed 7 bases and J shed 4 bases, with 11 bases lying between them. CDR1 and CDR2 from the germline V gene are SNHLY and FYNNEI.

The chain carries TRBV5-6 and TRBJ1-2, with D unclear. The CDR3 totals 15 residues. Looked up from germline, CDR1 is SGHDT and CDR2 is YYEEEE. V lost 2 bases, J lost 0 bases, and 11 bases lay in between. The CDR3 spells CASSLFTETNYGYTF. In DNA form, the CDR3 reads TGTGCCAGCAGCTTATTTACGGAGACTAACTATGGCTACACCTTC.

J is TRBJ2-7 and V is TRBV7-2, with 9 bases matching TRBD1. In germline, CDR1 is SGHTA, CDR2 FQGNSA. This CDR3 region has 15 residues. V lost 2 bases to trimming and J lost 2 bases; unmatched junction nucleotides: 4. Here the CDR3 DNA reads TGTGCCAGCAGCTTAACCGGGACAGGGCCCTACGAGCAGTACTTC. Residues: CASSLTGTGPYEQYF. Full variable domain (missing parts from reference TRBV7-2 and TRBJ2-7): GAGVSQSPSNKVTEKGKDVELRCDPISGHTALYWYRQSLGQGLEFLIYFQGNSAPDKSGLPSDRFSAERTGGSVSTLTIQRTQQEDSAVYLCASSLTGTGPYEQYFGPGTRLTVT.

The chain combines TRBV27 with TRBJ2-1, with D perhaps TRBD1 (6 bases). V was trimmed by 3 bases and J by 3 bases, leaving 12 bases between them. CDR3 length equals 15 residues. The germline V gene has CDR1 MNHEY and CDR2 SMNVEV (reference sequence). CDR3 protein: CASSFRGGDYNEQFF. CDR3 sequence (DNA): TGTGCCAGCAGTTTCCGAGGGGGAGACTACAATGAGCAGTTCTTC.

Here the CDR3 reads CASSPDRAESPLHF. In nucleotides, the CDR3 is TGTGCCAGCAGCCCGGACAGGGCTGAATCACCCCTCCACTTT. The chain carries TRBV6-6 and TRBJ1-6, with TRBD1 matching 8 bases. Germline-derived CDR1 and CDR2 are MNHNY and SVGAGI (reference sequence). V lost 6 bases, J lost 10 bases, and 8 bases stayed unmatched. The CDR3 contains 14 residues.

This clone was picked up one time. The chain has TRBV27 and TRBJ2-1; D possibly corresponds to TRBD1 (6 bases). V was trimmed by 4 bases and J by 4 bases, leaving 11 bases between them. CDR3 length: 14 amino acids. Germline V gene sequence: CDR1 MNHEY, CDR2 SMNVEV (reference sequence). CDR3 coding DNA: TGTGCCAGCAGTTCACGAGGACAGTACAATGAGCAGTTCTTC. It specifies CASSSRGQYNEQFF.

This chain connects TRBV27 to TRBJ2-7; 8 bases agree with TRBD1. Germline values: CDR1 MNHEY, CDR2 SMNVEV (reference sequence). This CDR3 is 13 amino acids long. The V segment lost 7 bases and the J segment 6 bases; nucleotides outside the gene matches: 8. The chain's CDR3 is CASTTGEGSEQYF. CDR3 DNA: TGTGCCAGCACGACAGGGGAAGGATCCGAGCAGTACTTC.

This sequence joins TRBV19 and TRBJ1-1, with a tentative D call TRBD1 (5 bases). Germline assignment: CDR1 LNHDA and CDR2 SQIVND (reference sequence). V lost 5 bases to trimming and J lost 1 base, with 17 bases between them. This CDR3 is built from 16 residues. CDR3 nucleotide sequence: TGTGCCAGTAGTCACCCCGGCCACACAGGGAACACTGAAGCTTTCTTT. It is translated as CASSHPGHTGNTEAFF.

V usage is TRBV7-2 and J usage is TRBJ1-1; 10 bases fit TRBD1. Germline assignment: CDR1 SGHTA and CDR2 FQGNSA. V dropped 6 bases and J dropped 3; count of bases not matched to a gene: 13. The CDR3 runs 17 residues. CDR3 nucleotides: TGTGCCAGCAGTCGTTCCGGGACAGGGGTAGGAGACACTGAAGCTTTCTTT. Its translation: CASSRSGTGVGDTEAFF. The full variable domain, completed using reference TRBV7-2 and TRBJ1-1, is GAGVSQSPSNKVTEKGKDVELRCDPISGHTALYWYRQSLGQGLEFLIYFQGNSAPDKSGLPSDRFSAERTGGSVSTLTIQRTQQEDSAVYLCASSRSGTGVGDTEAFFGQGTRLTVV.

The rearrangement links TRBV30 to TRBJ2-2; perhaps TRBD2 as D (5 bases). Germline CDR1 and CDR2: GTSNPN and SVGIG (reference sequence). V was pared by 3 bases and J by 5 bases, with 13 bases between. The CDR3 spans 14 residues. CDR3 loop: CAWRRTWETGELFF. The CDR3 nucleotides are TGTGCCTGGAGAAGGACGTGGGAGACCGGGGAGCTGTTTTTT.

V usage is TRBV6-5 and J usage is TRBJ1-5, with 10 bases identical to TRBD1. Germline CDR1 MNHEY, CDR2 SVGAGI. The trim removed 6 bases at V and 2 bases at J, leaving 4 bases unmatched. The CDR3 contains 15 residues. The CDR3 reads CASSVTGGGNQPQHF. The CDR3 DNA is TGTGCCAGCAGCGTGACAGGGGGCGGCAATCAGCCCCAGCATTTT.

This rearrangement joins TRBV7-2 to TRBJ2-1; TRBD1 aligns across 9 bases. After removal of 4 bases from V and 6 bases from J, the junction contained 4 bases not matched to a gene. CDR3 length: 14 amino acids. Germline lookup yields CDR1 SGHTA and CDR2 FQGNSA. CDR3 DNA sequence: TGTGCCAGCAGCTCTCAGACAGGGGGCAATGAGCAGTTCTTC. Its protein is CASSSQTGGNEQFF.